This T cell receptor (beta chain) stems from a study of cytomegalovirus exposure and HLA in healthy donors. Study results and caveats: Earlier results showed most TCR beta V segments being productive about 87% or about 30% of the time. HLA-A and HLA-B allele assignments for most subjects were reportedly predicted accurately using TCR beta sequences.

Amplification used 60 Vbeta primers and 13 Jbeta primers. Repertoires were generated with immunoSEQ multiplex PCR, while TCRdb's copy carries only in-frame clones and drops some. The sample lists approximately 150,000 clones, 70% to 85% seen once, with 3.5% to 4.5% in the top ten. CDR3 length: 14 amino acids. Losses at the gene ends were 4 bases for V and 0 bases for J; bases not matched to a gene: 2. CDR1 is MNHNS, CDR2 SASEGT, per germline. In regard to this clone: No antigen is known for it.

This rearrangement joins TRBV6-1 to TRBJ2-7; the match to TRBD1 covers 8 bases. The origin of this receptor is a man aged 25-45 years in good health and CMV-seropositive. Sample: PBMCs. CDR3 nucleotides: TGTGCCAGCAGTGGCAGGGGGCACTCCTACGAGCAGTACTTC. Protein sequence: CASSGRGHSYEQYF.